These T cell receptor beta chains were read from a single sample in a study of vaccination and CD4 T cells after COVID-19. No antigen has been assigned to these receptors. TCRdb used MiXCR to reprocess the PCR reads, holding one entry per CDR3 protein. Among 15,000 to 20,000 distinct CDR3 sequences listed, 35% to 50% were seen once. This sample comprised CD4+ T cells from blood, cultured in vitro, obtained after SARS-CoV-2 vaccination. Receptors were obtained from a human donor who had recovered from COVID-19. CDR3s include the opening cysteine and the closing phenylalanine or tryptophan. The D gene is left open where the match is weak. Expanded clones are given a class, and other clones once, few, many or no size at all.

TRBJ1-1 TRBD1 TRBV19 - TGTGCCAGTAATTCAATGGGGACAGGGCTCCTGGGGAACACTGAAGCTTTCTTT CASNSMGTGLLGNTEAFF
TRBJ1-1 - TRBV6-1 - TGTGCCAGCAGTGAAGCGACGGGAAACACTGAAGCTTTCTTT CASSEATGNTEAFF
TRBJ2-5 TRBD2 TRBV20-1 - TGCAGTGCTAGCCCTCGCGGGACTAGCAGAGAGACCCAGTACTTC CSASPRGTSRETQYF
TRBJ2-2 - TRBV29-1 - TGCAGCGTACGGCAGGCCACGAACACCGGGGAGCTGTTTTTT CSVRQATNTGELFF
TRBJ2-7 - TRBV7-2 - TGTGCCAGCAGTTTAGATTCTGGGGTAAGGATCCACGAGCAGTACTTC CASSLDSGVRIHEQYF
TRBJ2-3 - TRBV9 - TGTGCCAGCAGCCTACCGGGGGGCACAGATACGCAGTATTTT CASSLPGGTDTQYF
TRBJ1-1 - TRBV7-6 few TGTGCCAGCATAAGCGGGGGGAGCACTGAAGCTTTCTTT CASISGGSTEAFF
TRBJ2-7 TRBD2 TRBV20-1 - TGCAGTGCTAGGAGGCTAGCGGCCTCCTACGAGCAGTACTTC CSARRLAASYEQYF
TRBJ1-2 - TRBV10-3 - TGTGCCATCAGCGAGTACAGGGCCGGGAACGACTATGGCTACACCTTC CAISEYRAGNDYGYTF
TRBJ2-7 TRBD1 TRBV19 - TGTGCCAGTAGTGCCCCGCCCGGGACAGGGTCCTACGAGCAGTACTTC CASSAPPGTGSYEQYF
TRBJ2-5 - TRBV7-2 - TGTGCCAGCAGCTTTTACCACAGTCAGCAAGAGACCCAGTACTTC CASSFYHSQQETQYF
TRBJ1-2 - TRBV10-3 - TGTGCCATCAGTGGGGCTGATGGTGGAACCTACTATGGCTACACCTTC CAISGADGGTYYGYTF
TRBJ2-1 TRBD2 TRBV19 - TGTGCCAGTAGTATAGTGCGGACTAGCGGGAGCAAGGCTAGTGAGCAGTTCTTC CASSIVRTSGSKASEQFF
TRBJ2-6 - TRBV20-1 - TGCAGTGCTAGAGTAAGGGCGGCTGGGGCCAACGTCCTGACTTTC CSARVRAAGANVLTF
TRBJ2-1 - TRBV11-3 few TGTGCCAGCAGCTTAGTGGGGGATGAGCAGTTCTTC CASSLVGDEQFF
TRBJ2-3 TRBD1 TRBV20-1 few TGCAGTGCAGGGGGACAGGGACCGAATACGCAGTATTTT CSAGGQGPNTQYF
TRBJ1-1 - TRBV19 - TGTGCCATCTCGAACGGGGTTGTCACTGAAGCTTTCTTT CAISNGVVTEAFF
TRBJ1-5 - TRBV12-3/TRBV12-4 - TGTGCCAGCAGTTTATCGGGGGGAGGTCAGCCCCAGCATTTT CASSLSGGGQPQHF
TRBJ1-2 - TRBV20-1 - TGCAGTGCTTACCAACAGGAGAGCTCTAACTATGGCTACACCTTC CSAYQQESSNYGYTF
TRBJ2-7 - TRBV7-2 few TGTGCCAGCAGCCCCGGTGAGGGCGCAGGACCCTACGAGCAGTACTTC CASSPGEGAGPYEQYF
TRBJ1-1 - TRBV6-2/TRBV6-3 - TGTGCCACTAAAGCGTCAGGAAACACTGAAGCTTTCTTT CATKASGNTEAFF
TRBJ2-4 TRBD2 TRBV11-2 - TGTGCCAGCAGCCCTAGCGGGGGGCCGCTTCAGTACTTC CASSPSGGPLQYF
TRBJ1-5 - TRBV7-2 few TGTGCCAGCAGCTTTGGTGCAAATCAGCCCCAGCATTTT CASSFGANQPQHF
TRBJ2-1 - TRBV6-1 - TGTGCCAGCAGAATTACAGGGAAGAATGAGCAGTTCTTC CASRITGKNEQFF
TRBJ1-2 TRBD1 TRBV25-1 few TGTGCCAGCAGTGAAACAGGGGGTCGGGGCTATGGCTACACCTTC CASSETGGRGYGYTF
TRBJ1-1 TRBD1 TRBV5-5 few TGTGCCAGCAGCTTGCGGGACAGTGGCACTGAAGCTTTCTTT CASSLRDSGTEAFF
TRBJ2-6 - TRBV6-5 - TGTGCCAGCAGTTATGGGTTCAGGGATGGGGCCAACGTCCTGACTTTC CASSYGFRDGANVLTF
TRBJ1-1 TRBD1 TRBV6-1 - TGTGCCAGCACCTCGGACAGGGGGCTTTCTGAAGCTTTCTTT CASTSDRGLSEAFF
TRBJ2-7 - TRBV6-1 few TGTGCCAGCAGTAATCTCTACGAGCAGTACTTC CASSNLYEQYF
TRBJ2-7 - TRBV28 - TGTGCCAGCAGTTTCCTCGGGTCCTACGAGCAGTACTTC CASSFLGSYEQYF
TRBJ2-5 - TRBV11-2 - TGTGCCAGCACCCGTAGGACAAGACAAGAGACCCAGTACTTC CASTRRTRQETQYF
TRBJ1-5 - TRBV6-5 - TGTGCCAGCAGTTACTCTCTAAATCAGCCCCAGCATTTT CASSYSLNQPQHF
TRBJ2-2 TRBD1 TRBV7-9 - TGTGCCAGCAGCTTAGAAGGGGGCTCGTACGGGGAGCTGTTTTTT CASSLEGGSYGELFF
TRBJ1-6 - TRBV20-1 - TGCAGTGCTAGTAGAACAGGGATGGCAGCTTCACCCCTCCACTTT CSASRTGMAASPLHF
TRBJ2-7 - TRBV15 - TGTGCCACCAGCAGAGAGGGACGGGCAGGTACCGACGAGCAGTACTTC CATSREGRAGTDEQYF
TRBJ1-6 - TRBV11-2 - TGTGCCAGCAGCCCGGCAGGGTATAATTCACCCCTCCACTTT CASSPAGYNSPLHF
TRBJ2-5 TRBD2 TRBV6-5 - TGTGCCAGCAGTTATGGCCCTAGCGGGGGCCAAGAGACCCAGTACTTC CASSYGPSGGQETQYF
TRBJ1-2 - TRBV6-1 few TGTGCCAGCGGTCGGCGGGACGGCTCTACAGGCTACACCTTC CASGRRDGSTGYTF
TRBJ2-7 TRBD2 TRBV20-1 once TGCAGTGCTAGAGAAGGGGGCGCCGTGCCTAGCGGGGAAGAGGACGAGCAGTACTTC CSAREGGAVPSGEEDEQYF
TRBJ2-5 TRBD2 TRBV11-2 - TGTGCCAGCAGCTTAGGAGTTGCTTGGCGGGAGGTGGAACAAGAGACCCAGTACTTC CASSLGVAWREVEQETQYF
TRBJ1-1 - TRBV20-1 - TGCAGTGCTAGGGGGCCGGGAGTAGCTTTCTTT CSARGPGVAFF
TRBJ2-5 TRBD2 TRBV20-1 - TGCAGTGCTAGAGCTTTAGCGGGAGGGGGAGAGACCCAGTACTTC CSARALAGGGETQYF
TRBJ1-2 - TRBV6-2/TRBV6-3 few TGTGCCAGCAGTTACGCCAAGTTCCCCGGGAACTATGGCTACACCTTC CASSYAKFPGNYGYTF
TRBJ1-4 - TRBV25-1 - TGTGCCAGCAGTGAAAACCGAAAAGCAACTAATGAAAAACTGTTTTTT CASSENRKATNEKLFF
TRBJ2-3 - TRBV7-2 - TGTGCCAGCAGTCGTATCCCAGGGGATACGCAGTATTTT CASSRIPGDTQYF
TRBJ2-3 - TRBV20-1 few TGCAGTGCTAGATTCGGTTTTGTCACAGATACGCAGTATTTT CSARFGFVTDTQYF
TRBJ2-5 - TRBV2 - TGTGCCAGCAGCCCAGGGGGGGCTCCACAAGAGACCCAGTACTTC CASSPGGAPQETQYF
TRBJ1-5 - TRBV28 - TGTGCCAGCAGTTTCTTGGACGTTTATAGCAATCAGCCCCAGCATTTT CASSFLDVYSNQPQHF
TRBJ2-3 - TRBV12-3/TRBV12-4 few TGTGCCAGCAGTATGGGTACCGGGACGGAAAGCACAGATACGCAGTATTTT CASSMGTGTESTDTQYF
TRBJ1-5 TRBD1 TRBV6-2/TRBV6-3 few TGTGCCAGCAGTTACGGACAGGCAATCCGGCCCCAGCATTTT CASSYGQAIRPQHF
TRBJ1-2 - TRBV6-5 - TGTGCCAGCAGTTACTCGAACCAGGGTGGCTACACCTTC CASSYSNQGGYTF
TRBJ2-1 TRBD1 TRBV30 - TGTGCCTGGAACGTCAGGGGGAAGCATGAGCAGTTCTTC CAWNVRGKHEQFF
TRBJ2-2 - TRBV6-2/TRBV6-3 - TGTGCCAGCAGTAAGTGGAGGGGGAAGACCGGGGAGCTGTTTTTT CASSKWRGKTGELFF
TRBJ2-5 TRBD2 TRBV7-2 few TGTGCCAGCAGCCGCCGTATACTAGCGGGAGAAGAGACCCAGTACTTC CASSRRILAGEETQYF
TRBJ2-2 TRBD1 TRBV11-2 - TGTGCCAGTAGCAGGGGGCTGAGGGACACCGGGGAGCTGTTTTTT CASSRGLRDTGELFF
TRBJ1-2 TRBD1 TRBV6-2/TRBV6-3 few TGTGCCAGCACCTCGGGGGACAGGGGGCCTTACTATGGCTACACCTTC CASTSGDRGPYYGYTF
TRBJ1-2 - TRBV20-1 few TGCAGTGCTAGGGGAAACAGCGTAGATAACCGCTACACCTTC CSARGNSVDNRYTF
TRBJ1-5 - TRBV15 - TGTGCCACCAGCAGAGATCCCTACAGGGGCAATCAGCCCCAGCATTTT CATSRDPYRGNQPQHF
TRBJ2-3 - TRBV7-9 - TGTGCCAGCACCGGGGACCGAAGCACAGATACGCAGTATTTT CASTGDRSTDTQYF
TRBJ2-4 TRBD2 TRBV28 few TGTGCCAGCAAGGTGTCTAGCGGGAGGACGGCCAAAAACATTCAGTACTTC CASKVSSGRTAKNIQYF